This TCR beta chain was captured by sequencing in a study of T cell responses to AZD1222 COVID-19 vaccine. Study in general: Pooled samples include second doses given at about 4 or 12 weeks. Findings and limits, study-wide: Across spike, vaccine-associated CD4 TCRs were found, dominant at 160-218 and 743-854.

In the case of this clone: Its antigen is unidentified.

The ends were cut back, 1 base at V and 4 bases at J, with 7 bases in the middle. Per germline, CDR1 LNHDA and CDR2 SQIVND (reference sequence). The length of the CDR3 is 14 residues. TCRdb keeps only in-frame clones here, not all; method: immunoSEQ multiplex PCR. The top ten clones hold approximately 1.5% of a sample with under 110,000 clones, about 86% of them seen once. This specimen was peripheral blood, taken on day 0 of AZD1222 vaccination. The sequence was obtained from an adult in good health. V and J are TRBV19 and TRBJ2-2; D call uncertain. CDR3 bases: TGTGCCAGTAGTATAGCGGTCACCACCGGGGAGCTGTTTTTT. Its protein product is CASSIAVTTGELFF. The whole variable domain, remainder taken from reference TRBV19 and TRBJ2-2, is DGGITQSPKYLFRKEGQNVTLSCEQNLNHDAMYWYRQDPGQGLRLIYYSQIVNDFQKGDIAEGYSVSREKKESFPLTVTSAQKNPTAFYLCASSIAVTTGELFFGEGSRLTVL.